The 23 T cell receptor beta chains below all came from one sample that was sequenced in a study of yellow fever vaccine responses in identical twins. TCRdb re-called the RT-PCR reads through MiXCR, storing one row per CDR3 protein. There are approximately 18,000 distinct CDR3 sequences in the sample; roughly two thirds occur only once, and 6% to 8.5% lies in the top ten. The sample consisted of T cells from blood (PBMCs), unsorted or a sorted subset (not recorded which), taken before or after yellow fever vaccination (not recorded which). Receptors were obtained from a young woman who received the yellow fever vaccine.

The CDR3 is CASSQELKNTQYF. As DNA, the CDR3 is TGTGCCAGCAGCCAAGAACTGAAAAATACGCAGTATTTT. The J gene is TRBJ2-3, the V gene TRBV4-2; D remains unclear. The V and J ends lost 0 bases and 7 bases respectively, with 8 bases between them. CDR1 and CDR2 from the germline V gene are LGHNA and YNFKEQ. The CDR3 sequence is 13 residues long.

This chain's CDR3 is CASSELGTGWETQYF. The CDR3 nucleotides are TGTGCCAGCAGTGAACTAGGGACAGGGTGGGAGACCCAGTACTTC. The chain uses TRBV2 and TRBJ2-5, with TRBD1 identical over 9 bases. This CDR3 spans 15 amino acids. The germline V gene encodes CDR1 SNHLY and CDR2 FYNNEI. The V and J ends lost 2 bases and 5 bases, in that order; junction bases with no gene match: 6.

The rearrangement links TRBV18 to TRBJ2-5, with a weak D call TRBD1 (5 bases). Per the germline V gene, CDR1 is KGHSH and CDR2 is LQKENI. The CDR3 contains 15 residues. The V gene lost 1 base and the J gene lost 5 bases, with 14 bases spanning the gap. Written as DNA, the CDR3 is TGTGCCAGCTCACCACTGGCGCAGGGCCGGGAGACCCAGTACTTC. Protein product: CASSPLAQGRETQYF.

This clonotype was recorded only once. The rearrangement joins TRBV18 to TRBJ2-1, with D tentatively TRBD1 (6 bases). The CDR3 has 14 amino acids. V was pared by 9 bases and J by 5 bases, with 17 bases between. Germline V gives CDR1 KGHSH, CDR2 LQKENI. The CDR3 DNA sequence: TGTGCCAGTTATGGGACATATGGGGACAATGAGCAGTTCTTC. This sequence encodes CASYGTYGDNEQFF.

The rearrangement joins TRBV21-1 to TRBJ2-7; the table's D call of TRBD2 was not tested on the DNA. TRBV21-1 is listed as a pseudogene. This CDR3 has 15 amino acids. The CDR3 DNA sequence: TGTGCCAGCAGCAAAGTTAGCGGGAGGGCCGCCGAGCAGTACTTC. This codes for CASSKVSGRAAEQYF.

The chain couples TRBV29-1 to TRBJ2-1; 8 bases are a match to TRBD2. The CDR3 extends over 14 amino acids. V shed 6 bases and J 3 bases; nucleotides not matched to a gene: 7. Germline-derived CDR1 and CDR2 are SQVTM and ANQGSEA. The CDR3 here is CSVATAGDYNEQFF. In DNA form, the CDR3 reads TGCAGCGTAGCGACAGCGGGGGACTACAATGAGCAGTTCTTC.

J is TRBJ2-7 and V is TRBV13; D is ambiguous. The CDR3 is made up of 11 amino acids. Per the germline V gene, CDR1 is PRHDT and CDR2 is FYEKMQ (reference sequence). V gave up 7 bases and J gave up 9 bases, with 13 bases separating them. Here the CDR3 reads CASTPTGAQYF. The CDR3 DNA is TGTGCCAGCACCCCGACGGGTGCGCAGTACTTC.

V usage is TRBV15 and J usage is TRBJ1-1, with D perhaps matching TRBD1 (6 bases). CDR1 and CDR2 from the germline V gene are LNHNV and YYDKDF (reference sequence). The CDR3 contains 14 residues. Trimming took 10 bases from V and 5 from J, leaving 20 bases between them. DNA for the CDR3: TGTGCCATAAGGGGGATACGTGGCTGGACTGAAGCTTTCTTT. Its translation is CAIRGIRGWTEAFF.

V gene TRBV25-1 combines with J gene TRBJ2-1; the D gene is possibly TRBD2 (5 bases). The germline gives CDR1 MGHDK, CDR2 SYGVNS. The CDR3 consists of 16 residues. V lost 1 base to trimming and J lost 7 bases, with 17 bases between them. The CDR3 coding sequence is TGTGCCAGCAGTGAATTGACTCTAGCTTCTAAAAATGAGCAGTTCTTC. As protein: CASSELTLASKNEQFF.

The V call is TRBV12-3 or TRBV12-4, the J call TRBJ1-1, with 7 bases identical to TRBD1. V was clipped by 6 bases and J by 4 bases; unmatched bases: 11. This CDR3 is built from 15 residues. The CDR3 nucleotides read TGTGCCAGCAGATACCGACAGGGCACGGTCACTGAAGCTTTCTTT. Its protein product is CASRYRQGTVTEAFF.

Only a few counts were recorded for this clonotype. The chain links TRBV7-7 to TRBJ2-2, with a possible D match to TRBD1 (6 bases). From germline, CDR1 is SSHAT and CDR2 FNYEAQ (reference sequence). The CDR3 loop spans 14 amino acids. Trimming shortened V by 5 bases and J by 6 bases, and 13 bases separated the two germline ends. CDR3 loop: CASSPTGSSGELFF. CDR3 nucleotide sequence: TGTGCCAGCAGCCCAACAGGGAGCTCCGGGGAGCTGTTTTTT.

The chain combines TRBV12-3 or TRBV12-4 with TRBJ2-7, with 8 bases matching TRBD2. V gave up 8 bases and J gave up 3 bases; unmatched junction bases: 3. The CDR3 is made up of 12 amino acids. CDR3 DNA: TGTGCCAGCGCAGGGACTAGCTACGAGCAGTACTTC. Protein product: CASAGTSYEQYF.

This chain links TRBV20-1 with TRBJ2-3, with 8 bases identical to TRBD2. CDR1 and CDR2 from the germline V gene are DFQATT and SNEGSKA (reference sequence). V lost 6 bases to trimming and J lost 3 bases; unmatched junction nucleotides: 5. The CDR3 loop spans 13 amino acids. CDR3: CSALGGRTDTQYF. The CDR3 nucleotides are TGCAGTGCCCTGGGCGGGAGGACAGATACGCAGTATTTT.

The chain links TRBV3-1 to TRBJ2-7; D is possibly TRBD1 or TRBD2 (5 bases each). The CDR3 consists of 15 residues. CDR1 is LGHDT and CDR2 is YNNKEL in the germline V gene (reference sequence). V lost 4 bases to trimming and J lost 2 bases, with 15 bases between them. For the CDR3, the DNA is TGTGCCAGCAGCCGCTTACGGGGACCCGCCTACGAGCAGTACTTC. This sequence encodes CASSRLRGPAYEQYF.

This clonotype came up a few times. This chain connects TRBV6-2 or TRBV6-3 to TRBJ2-1; the D gene could be TRBD1 or TRBD2 (5 bases each). Germline CDR1 and CDR2: MNHEY and SVGEGT. The CDR3 sequence is 15 residues long. V lost 0 bases, J lost 3 bases, and 9 bases lay in between. This CDR3 is CASSYSSGLYNEQFF. In DNA, the CDR3 is TGTGCCAGCAGTTACTCCTCGGGGCTCTACAATGAGCAGTTCTTC.

This clonotype was seen only a few times. The chain combines TRBV28 with TRBJ2-3; TRBD2 aligns across 9 bases. There are 15 residues in the CDR3. Looked up from germline, CDR1 is MDHEN and CDR2 is SYDVKM. V dropped 6 bases and J dropped 5; count of bases not matched to a gene: 9. The CDR3 loop is CASSSAGGQVDTQYF. The CDR3, as DNA: TGTGCCAGCAGCTCAGCGGGGGGCCAGGTAGATACGCAGTATTTT.

This clonotype was seen just once. The chain links TRBV7-3 to TRBJ1-6; 9 positions agree with TRBD1. Unmatched junction bases numbered 6, after V lost 5 bases and J lost 10 bases. This CDR3 comprises 14 residues. Germline CDR1 is SGHTA and CDR2 is FQGTGA. CDR3 sequence (DNA): TGTGCCAGCAGCCACGGACAGGGGAACTCACCCCTCCACTTT. Amino acids: CASSHGQGNSPLHF.

The chain couples TRBV28 to TRBJ2-1; D is unclear. The CDR3 covers 14 residues. Trimming took 3 bases from V and 5 from J, leaving 11 bases between them. Germline-derived CDR1 and CDR2 are MDHEN and SYDVKM. Written as DNA, the CDR3 is TGTGCCAGCAGTTTTCGTGTCTATCACAATGAGCAGTTCTTC. Translating it yields CASSFRVYHNEQFF.

The chain is built from TRBV12-3 or TRBV12-4 and TRBJ2-1; 9 bases align to TRBD2. The CDR3 is made up of 14 amino acids. V shed 5 bases, J shed 4 bases, and the junction held 3 bases outside the gene matches. The CDR3, as DNA: TGTGCCAGCAGTAGGACTAGCGAGTACAATGAGCAGTTCTTC. Amino acids: CASSRTSEYNEQFF.

V is TRBV5-1 and J is TRBJ1-1; D is ambiguous. CDR3 length: 14 residues. V gave up 0 bases and J gave up 0 bases, with 6 bases separating them. Per the germline V gene, CDR1 is SGHRS and CDR2 is YFSETQ. The CDR3 loop is CASSLAGMNTEAFF. The CDR3 bases are TGCGCCAGCAGCTTGGCGGGGATGAACACTGAAGCTTTCTTT.

J is TRBJ2-2 and V is TRBV29-1; no clear D. This CDR3 contains 11 residues. V was pared by 7 bases and J by 8 bases, with 11 bases between. In germline, CDR1 is SQVTM, CDR2 ANQGSEA. The CDR3, as DNA: TGCAGCGCCCGTTCCCCTGGGGAGCTGTTTTTT. It specifies CSARSPGELFF.

This clonotype was seen more than once but under ten times. The gene calls are TRBV15 and TRBJ1-1, with unresolved D. CDR1 and CDR2 (germline): LNHNV, YYDKDF (reference sequence). Trimming cost V 5 bases and J 1 base, with 11 bases left between them. The CDR3 consists of 14 residues. CDR3 sequence reads: CATSPVAGNTEAFF. CDR3 DNA sequence: TGTGCCACCAGCCCAGTGGCGGGGAACACTGAAGCTTTCTTT.

This chain joins TRBV11-3 and TRBJ2-7; TRBD1 matches at 8 bases. The germline V gene has CDR1 SGHNT and CDR2 YENEEA. V lost 5 bases to trimming and J lost 4 bases; unmatched junction nucleotides: 10. CDR3 length: 15 amino acids. The CDR3 DNA reads TGTGCCAGCAGCCCTACCGGGACAGGAATTTACGAGCAGTACTTC. Amino acids: CASSPTGTGIYEQYF. The full variable domain, with the rest looked up from reference TRBV11-3 and TRBJ2-7, is EAGVVQSPRYKIIEKKQPVAFWCNPISGHNTLYWYLQNLGQGPELLIRYENEEAVDDSQLPKDRFSAERLKGVDSTLKIQPAELGDSAVYLCASSPTGTGIYEQYFGPGTRLTVT.